A single sample gave rise to the 26 T cell receptor beta chains below, sequenced in a study of T cell responses to AZD1222 COVID-19 vaccine. Method: immunoSEQ multiplex PCR; TCRdb's copy keeps in-frame clones and lacks some. The table shows fewer than 150,000 clones, with roughly 88% occurring only once. The specimen was peripheral blood, collected 28 days after the second AZD1222 dose. Receptors originate from an adult who received the AZD1222 COVID-19 vaccine.

The rearrangement joins TRBV19 to TRBJ1-4; 8 bases map to TRBD1. CDR3 size: 15 residues. The germline CDR1 and CDR2 sequences are LNHDA and SQIVND (reference sequence). After removal of 7 bases from V and 7 bases from J, the junction contained 11 bases not matched to a gene. CDR3 sequence (DNA): TGTGCCAGTACAACCCCTGGACAGGGCGGTGAAAAACTGTTTTTT. Its translation: CASTTPGQGGEKLFF.

This chain connects TRBV6-5 to TRBJ2-1; weak D call: TRBD1 (6 bases). The CDR3 is 15 residues long. Germline V gene sequence: CDR1 MNHEY, CDR2 SVGAGI. Trimming took off 5 bases at V and 1 base at J, with 12 bases between the two ends. CDR3 nucleotides: TGTGCCAGCAGTAGGCCCCAGGGGTCCTACAATGAGCAGTTCTTC. It codes for CASSRPQGSYNEQFF.

The DNA for the CDR3 is TGTGCCTGGAGTGCAGGGAGCACTGAAGCTTTCTTT. Amino acids: CAWSAGSTEAFF. V and J are TRBV30 and TRBJ1-1; a possible D gene is TRBD1 (5 bases). This CDR3 region has 12 residues. V gave up 1 base and J gave up 4 bases, with 7 bases separating them. Germline V gene sequence: CDR1 GTSNPN, CDR2 SVGIG (reference sequence).

The chain joins TRBV10-3 to TRBJ1-1; maybe TRBD1 (6 bases). The CDR3 consists of 14 residues. Germline assignment: CDR1 ENHRY and CDR2 SYGVKD. The ends were cut back, 4 bases at V and 0 bases at J, with 9 bases in the middle. The CDR3 loop reads CAISVGGMNTEAFF. The CDR3 region has the DNA TGTGCCATCAGTGTGGGGGGCATGAACACTGAAGCTTTCTTT.

This clone was observed a handful of times. The chain joins TRBV5-4 to TRBJ2-2; TRBD1 matches 7 bases. Germline V lookup: CDR1 SGHNT, CDR2 YYREEE (reference sequence). The V segment lost 4 bases and the J segment 2 bases; nucleotides outside the gene matches: 8. The CDR3 is 16 residues long. The CDR3 bases are TGTGCCAGCAGCCGTGGGTTAGGGGGCAACACCGGGGAGCTGTTTTTT. Translation: CASSRGLGGNTGELFF.

V gene TRBV5-4 combines with J gene TRBJ2-1, with TRBD2 as a possible D gene (5 bases). V was trimmed by 2 bases and J by 10 bases, leaving 10 bases between them. The CDR3 runs 12 residues. The germline V gene has CDR1 SGHNT and CDR2 YYREEE (reference sequence). CDR3 sequence reads: CASSFFSGEQFF. The DNA of the CDR3 is TGTGCCAGCAGCTTCTTTTCGGGAGAGCAGTTCTTC.

The chain has TRBV19 and TRBJ1-1, with TRBD1 as a possible D gene (5 bases). This CDR3 comprises 14 residues. V was trimmed by 6 bases and J by 5 bases, leaving 16 bases between them. Looked up from germline, CDR1 is LNHDA and CDR2 is SQIVND (reference sequence). The CDR3 DNA reads as TGTGCCAGTAGCCGGGACCTCGTTGGGACTGAAGCTTTCTTT. Residues: CASSRDLVGTEAFF.

This sequence joins TRBV5-6 and TRBJ1-2; D remains ambiguous. V gave up 1 base and J gave up 0 bases, with 7 bases separating them. The V gene's germline CDR1 is SGHDT and CDR2 YYEEEE. The CDR3 length is 14 residues. Here the CDR3 reads CASSLTQPNYGYTF. The CDR3 DNA is TGTGCCAGCAGCTTGACACAGCCTAACTATGGCTACACCTTC.

This chain links TRBV7-9 with TRBJ1-4; D is unresolved. V was shortened by 6 bases and J by 7 bases, with 3 bases between the two germline ends. The CDR3 covers 10 residues. CDR1 is SEHNR and CDR2 is FQNEAQ in the germline V gene (reference sequence). The CDR3 spells CASRGEKLFF. The DNA for the CDR3 is TGTGCCAGCAGGGGTGAAAAACTGTTTTTT.

The CDR3: CASSPEATGGEKLFF. CDR3 coding DNA: TGCGCCAGCAGCCCTGAGGCTACTGGAGGGGAAAAACTGTTTTTT. The genes are TRBV4-1 and TRBJ1-4, with D unresolved. Germline V gene lookup returns CDR1 MGHRA and CDR2 YSYEKL. Trimming removed 4 bases at V and 8 bases at J, with 17 bases between. This CDR3 comprises 15 residues.

In this sample, this clone turned up once. V and J are TRBV11-3 and TRBJ2-7, with D maybe TRBD1 (6 bases). Germline-derived CDR1 and CDR2 are SGHNT and YENEEA. The V and J ends lost 4 bases and 0 bases respectively, with 13 bases between them. CDR3 length equals 15 residues. CDR3 region: CASSSGQPISYEQYF. DNA for the CDR3: TGTGCCAGCAGCTCAGGACAGCCGATCTCCTACGAGCAGTACTTC.

The V gene is TRBV3-1 (or the pseudogene TRBV3-2), the J gene TRBJ2-2; D may be TRBD2 (5 bases). Trimming left V 4 bases short and J 1 base short, with 10 bases between. Per the germline V gene, CDR1 is LGHDT and CDR2 is YNNKEL (reference sequence). CDR3 size: 15 residues. For the CDR3, the DNA is TGTGCCAGCAGCCCCGGGATTCTGAACACCGGGGAGCTGTTTTTT. As protein: CASSPGILNTGELFF.

The chain carries TRBV5-1 and TRBJ2-3, with D hard to call. V gave up 1 base and J gave up 0 bases, with 6 bases separating them. CDR3 size: 14 residues. Germline-derived CDR1 and CDR2 are SGHRS and YFSETQ. The CDR3 nucleotides read TGCGCCAGCAGCTTGCGCGTCAGCACAGATACGCAGTATTTT. Protein: CASSLRVSTDTQYF.

The rearrangement links TRBV30 to TRBJ1-6, with D possibly matching TRBD1 (5 bases). V dropped 4 bases and J dropped 0 bases, with 22 bases sitting between them. Germline CDR1 GTSNPN, CDR2 SVGIG (reference sequence). This CDR3 contains 19 residues. CDR3 in amino acids: CAWKPPGTLPRSYNSPLHF. In DNA, the CDR3 is TGTGCCTGGAAGCCCCCCGGGACTCTCCCCCGCTCCTATAATTCACCCCTCCACTTT.

A single count supports this clone. The V and J genes are TRBV24-1 and TRBJ2-2; 11 bases fit TRBD1. The CDR3 consists of 15 residues. Germline V gene data show CDR1 as KGHDR and CDR2 as SFDVKD. With V trimmed by 2 bases and J by 7 bases, 2 bases remained unmatched. The CDR3 region is CATSDSDRGHGELFF. In nucleotides, the CDR3 is TGTGCCACCAGTGATTCGGACAGGGGGCACGGGGAGCTGTTTTTT.

The chain links TRBV11-2 to TRBJ1-3, with D possibly matching TRBD1 (6 bases). CDR1 SGHAT and CDR2 FQNNGV come from the germline V gene. The CDR3 is 15 amino acids. Trimming shortened V by 5 bases and J by 2 bases, and 13 bases separated the two germline ends. The CDR3 loop reads CASSPAAGAGNTIYF. The CDR3, as DNA: TGTGCCAGCAGCCCGGCGGCAGGGGCTGGAAACACCATATATTTT.

The chain joins TRBV7-7 to TRBJ2-5; TRBD1 matches at 9 bases. The CDR3 loop spans 13 amino acids. V was pared by 5 bases and J by 5 bases, with 3 bases of the junction left unmatched. Germline-derived CDR1 and CDR2 are SSHAT and FNYEAQ (reference sequence). CDR3 residues: CASSTDRGETQYF. Written as DNA, the CDR3 is TGTGCCAGCAGCACAGACAGGGGGGAGACCCAGTACTTC. The variable domain in full, completed from reference TRBV7-7 and TRBJ2-5, reads GAGVSQSPRYKVTKRGQDVTLRCDPISSHATLYWYQQALGQGPEFLTYFNYEAQPDKSGLPSDRFSAERPEGSISTLTIQRTEQRDSAMYRCASSTDRGETQYFGPGTRLLVL.

The rearrangement uses TRBV3-1 (or the pseudogene TRBV3-2) and TRBJ2-5, with D possibly TRBD1 on 5 matching bases. Trimming left V 4 bases short and J 5 bases short, with 14 bases between. This CDR3 comprises 14 residues. Germline-derived CDR1 and CDR2 are LGHDT and YNNKEL (reference sequence). The CDR3: CASSRRGLGETQYF. CDR3 nucleotides: TGTGCCAGCAGCCGAAGGGGTCTCGGGGAGACCCAGTACTTC.

The chain is built from TRBV6-2 or TRBV6-3 and TRBJ2-7, with 7 bases that match TRBD2. V trimming: 6 bases; J trimming: 12 bases; junction bases outside the gene matches: 11. Germline lookup yields CDR1 MNHEY and CDR2 SVGEGT. CDR3 length: 12 amino acids. CDR3 in DNA: TGTGCCAGCAGCCAGTCGACTAGCTGGCTGTACTTC. The encoded protein is CASSQSTSWLYF.

CDR3: CASSPTFSGNEKLFF. As DNA, the CDR3 is TGTGCCAGTAGTCCAACCTTTTCGGGAAATGAAAAACTGTTTTTT. The chain has TRBV19 and TRBJ1-4; no definite D call. The V end lost 5 bases, the J end lost 5 bases, and 15 bases lay between the germline ends. The CDR3 covers 15 residues. Germline assignment: CDR1 LNHDA and CDR2 SQIVND (reference sequence).

This clone was observed a few times. The chain recombines TRBV10-1 with TRBJ2-4, with 8 bases that match TRBD2. The CDR3 sequence is 14 residues long. J lost 7 bases, V lost 3 bases, and 5 bases had no gene match. The germline CDR1 and CDR2 sequences are WNHNN and SYGVQD (reference sequence). The CDR3 spells CASSDLAGMNIQYF. In DNA, the CDR3 is TGCGCCAGCAGTGATTTAGCGGGAATGAACATTCAGTACTTC.

The rearrangement uses TRBV28 and TRBJ2-7; D might be TRBD1 (6 bases). Trimming removed 7 bases at V and 7 bases at J, with 17 bases between. Germline CDR1 reads MDHEN; CDR2 reads SYDVKM. The CDR3 spans 13 residues. CDR3 sequence reads: CASNYTPGQEQYF. CDR3 nucleotides: TGTGCCAGCAACTACACCCCTGGACAGGAGCAGTACTTC.

The chain uses TRBV28 and TRBJ2-7; D remains ambiguous. Per germline, CDR1 MDHEN and CDR2 SYDVKM. Between the trimmed V and J ends, which lost 2 bases and 3 bases, there was a span of 8 bases. This CDR3 contains 13 residues. The CDR3 DNA is TGTGCCAGCAGTTTAGGCCAGAGCTACGAGCAGTACTTC. As protein: CASSLGQSYEQYF.

The chain recombines TRBV6-5 with TRBJ2-7; 8 nucleotides match TRBD1. Looked up from germline, CDR1 is MNHEY and CDR2 is SVGAGI. The CDR3 has 14 amino acids. V lost 6 bases, J lost 2 bases, and 6 bases stayed unmatched. In DNA form, the CDR3 reads TGTGCCAGCAGAACCGGGACAGGAACCTACGAGCAGTACTTC. It translates to CASRTGTGTYEQYF.

J is TRBJ1-5 and V is TRBV3-1 (or the pseudogene TRBV3-2); no definite D call. Trimming left V 3 bases short and J 7 bases short, with 7 bases between. In germline, CDR1 is LGHDT, CDR2 YNNKEL (reference sequence). This CDR3 has 12 residues. Here the CDR3 reads CASSQGRQPQHF. The CDR3, as DNA: TGTGCCAGCAGCCAGGGCAGGCAGCCCCAGCATTTT.

The CDR3 DNA reads as TGTGCCAGCAGTTACTCAGGAGGGCAGACTTCCACTGAAGCTTTCTTT. Translated: CASSYSGGQTSTEAFF. V usage is TRBV2 and J usage is TRBJ1-1; D is undetermined. The CDR3 loop spans 16 amino acids. CDR1 is SNHLY, CDR2 FYNNEI, per germline. Trimming took 5 bases from V and 4 from J, leaving 20 bases between them.